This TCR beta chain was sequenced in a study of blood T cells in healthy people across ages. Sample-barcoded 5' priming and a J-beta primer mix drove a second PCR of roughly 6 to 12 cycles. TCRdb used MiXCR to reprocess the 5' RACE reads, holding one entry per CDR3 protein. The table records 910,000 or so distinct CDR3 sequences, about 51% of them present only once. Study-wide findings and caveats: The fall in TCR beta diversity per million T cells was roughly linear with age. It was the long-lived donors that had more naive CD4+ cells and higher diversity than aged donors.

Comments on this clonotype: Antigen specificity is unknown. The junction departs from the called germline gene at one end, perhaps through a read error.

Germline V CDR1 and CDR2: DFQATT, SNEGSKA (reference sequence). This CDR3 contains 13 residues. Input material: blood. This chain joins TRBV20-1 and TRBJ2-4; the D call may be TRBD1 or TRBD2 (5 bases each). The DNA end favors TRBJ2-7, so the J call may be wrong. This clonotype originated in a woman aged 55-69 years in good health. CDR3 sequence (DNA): TGTAGCGTTACTCAGGGCGGATACTACGAGCAGTACTTC. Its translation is CSVTQGGYYEQYF.